These 27 T cell receptor beta chains originate from one sample sequenced in a study of cytomegalovirus exposure and HLA in healthy donors. PCR primers comprised 60 Vbeta and 13 Jbeta primers. Sequencing used immunoSEQ multiplex PCR; TCRdb keeps in-frame clones, though not all of them. The data contain 200,000 or so clones, more than 75% of them singletons. Sequencing used PBMCs. These receptors were obtained from a woman between 50 and 59 years old in good health and CMV-seropositive.

CDR3 sequence reads: CASSFYGQKTNTEAFF. The CDR3 DNA is TGTGCCAGCAGTTTTTACGGACAAAAGACGAACACTGAAGCTTTCTTT. The V call is TRBV6-5, the J call TRBJ1-1; tentative D call: TRBD1 (5 bases). From germline, CDR1 is MNHEY and CDR2 SVGAGI. V was trimmed by 4 bases and J by 1 base, leaving 16 bases between them. The CDR3 has 16 residues.

This clone has only a few counts. The V gene is TRBV7-2, the J gene TRBJ2-5; 7 positions match TRBD1. The germline CDR1 and CDR2 sequences are SGHTA and FQGNSA. Trimming took 2 bases from V and 5 from J; bases not matched to a gene: 2. This CDR3 spans 13 amino acids. CDR3 sequence (DNA): TGTGCCAGCAGCTTATCAGGGGGTGAGACCCAGTACTTC. Its translation is CASSLSGGETQYF.

This chain uses TRBV29-1 with TRBJ2-3, with unresolved D. Germline loops: CDR1 SQVTM, CDR2 ANQGSEA. The CDR3 length is 13 residues. V was trimmed by 2 bases and J by 0 bases, leaving 6 bases between them. The CDR3: CSVEQDSTDTQYF. CDR3 in DNA: TGCAGCGTTGAACAGGATAGCACAGATACGCAGTATTTT.

Note on this clone: The sample carries other DNA sequences with the same CDR3. V usage is TRBV30 and J usage is TRBJ2-1; D uncertain. CDR1 and CDR2 (germline): GTSNPN, SVGIG (reference sequence). The CDR3 is made up of 11 amino acids. Trimming shortened V by 4 bases and J by 7 bases, and 8 bases separated the two germline ends. This CDR3 reads CAWTGGNEQFF. For the CDR3, the DNA is TGTGCCTGGACGGGTGGTAATGAGCAGTTCTTC.

The chain couples TRBV5-6 to TRBJ1-2, with D maybe TRBD1 (5 bases). Germline lookup yields CDR1 SGHDT and CDR2 YYEEEE. V lost 2 bases and J 5 bases, leaving 16 bases between the germline ends. The CDR3 is made up of 15 amino acids. This CDR3 is CASSFPATDFYGYTF. In DNA form, the CDR3 reads TGTGCCAGCAGCTTTCCCGCGACAGATTTTTATGGCTACACCTTC.

The CDR3 DNA reads as TGTGCCAGCAGCCGCAGGGGAGTTGGCTACACCTTC. Translated, it gives CASSRRGVGYTF. This sequence joins TRBV6-1 and TRBJ1-2; possibly TRBD1 for D (6 bases). V was clipped by 6 bases and J by 7 bases, with 12 bases between them. This CDR3 spans 12 amino acids. From germline, CDR1 is MNHNS and CDR2 SASEGT.

J is TRBJ2-2 and V is TRBV18; D is perhaps TRBD1 (7 bases). The CDR3 spans 16 residues. Trimming took off 3 bases at V and 4 bases at J, with 15 bases between the two ends. Germline V gene data show CDR1 as KGHSH and CDR2 as LQKENI. This CDR3 is CASSPNRGGITGELFF. CDR3 in DNA: TGTGCCAGCTCACCGAACAGGGGAGGTATCACCGGGGAGCTGTTTTTT.

The chain couples TRBV27 to TRBJ1-6; D ambiguous. The V end was cut by 5 bases, the J end by 10 bases, with 12 bases between. The CDR3 sequence is 13 residues long. Germline V lookup: CDR1 MNHEY, CDR2 SMNVEV (reference sequence). The CDR3 spells CASSPRGPSPLHF. CDR3 coding DNA: TGTGCCAGCAGTCCCCGAGGGCCCTCACCCCTCCACTTT.

This chain uses TRBV5-6 with TRBJ2-1; D is perhaps TRBD2 (5 bases). V shed 4 bases and J shed 9 bases, with 11 bases lying between them. The CDR3 sequence is 12 residues long. Looked up from germline, CDR1 is SGHDT and CDR2 is YYEEEE. CDR3 in amino acids: CASSRRSGEQFF. CDR3 coding DNA: TGTGCCAGCAGCCGGAGGAGTGGTGAGCAGTTCTTC.

This sequence joins TRBV28 and TRBJ1-6; 10 bases map to TRBD1. The CDR3 length is 16 residues. Germline loops: CDR1 MDHEN, CDR2 SYDVKM. V was pared by 5 bases and J by 5 bases, with 6 bases of the junction left unmatched. The chain's CDR3 is CASSPAGQGNNSPLHF. The CDR3 nucleotides read TGTGCCAGCAGTCCCGCGGGACAGGGGAATAATTCACCCCTCCACTTT.

This clone occurred a few times. V gene TRBV4-3 combines with J gene TRBJ2-1; the D gene is possibly TRBD2 (6 bases). V was shortened by 4 bases and J by 1 base, with 8 bases between the two germline ends. This CDR3 has 14 amino acids. Germline V gene data show CDR1 as LGHNA and CDR2 as YSLEER. CDR3 amino acids: CASSRGGSYNEQFF. The CDR3 bases are TGCGCCAGCAGCCGGGGAGGTTCCTACAATGAGCAGTTCTTC.

This chain links TRBV15 with TRBJ2-3, with 8 bases that match TRBD2. The V segment lost 5 bases and the J segment 2 bases; nucleotides outside the gene matches: 12. CDR3 length equals 17 residues. Per the germline V gene, CDR1 is LNHNV and CDR2 is YYDKDF (reference sequence). CDR3 DNA sequence: TGTGCCACCAGCGAGGTTCCATTTAGCGGGGACACAGATACGCAGTATTTT. This translates into CATSEVPFSGDTDTQYF.

The V gene is TRBV7-2, the J gene TRBJ1-2; no clear D gene. V was shortened by 4 bases and J by 8 bases, with 14 bases between the two germline ends. The CDR3 length is 13 residues. Looked up from germline, CDR1 is SGHTA and CDR2 is FQGNSA. CDR3 sequence (DNA): TGTGCCAGCAGCTCACAGAATGGAGGCGGCTACACCTTC. Translating gives CASSSQNGGGYTF.

In this sample, this clone turned up once. This chain links TRBV2 with TRBJ2-2, with D maybe TRBD1 (5 bases). The CDR3 spans 15 residues. Germline CDR1 reads SNHLY; CDR2 reads FYNNEI. Trimming took 5 bases from V and 2 from J, leaving 12 bases between them. CDR3 DNA: TGTGCCAGCAGTCCGGACACGGTCAACACCGGGGAGCTGTTTTTT. Its protein is CASSPDTVNTGELFF.

The chain couples TRBV5-1 to TRBJ2-7, with a tentative D call TRBD2 (5 bases). The germline V gene encodes CDR1 SGHRS and CDR2 YFSETQ. This CDR3 comprises 11 residues. The V gene lost 4 bases and the J gene lost 5 bases, with 7 bases spanning the gap. For the CDR3, the DNA is TGCGCCAGCAGCATGCGGGACGAGCAGTACTTC. Protein product: CASSMRDEQYF.

In nucleotides, the CDR3 is TGCGCCAGCAGCCTGGGACTAGCGGGGGGTGACATTCAGTACTTC. The encoded protein is CASSLGLAGGDIQYF. The genes are TRBV4-1 and TRBJ2-4; 15 bases are shared with TRBD2. Trimming at V came to 4 bases and at J to 8 bases, leaving 3 bases not matched to a gene. The germline V gene has CDR1 MGHRA and CDR2 YSYEKL. CDR3 length: 15 amino acids.

This sequence joins TRBV5-1 and TRBJ2-1; no definite D call. Trimming removed 0 bases from V and 5 bases from J, with 3 bases in between. CDR3 length equals 12 residues. The germline V gene has CDR1 SGHRS and CDR2 YFSETQ. The CDR3: CASSLANNEQFF. The CDR3 DNA sequence: TGCGCCAGCAGCTTGGCCAACAATGAGCAGTTCTTC. Full variable domain (missing parts from reference TRBV5-1 and TRBJ2-1): KAGVTQTPRYLIKTRGQQVTLSCSPISGHRSVSWYQQTPGQGLQFLFEYFSETQRNKGNFPGRFSGRQFSNSRSEMNVSTLELGDSALYLCASSLANNEQFFGPGTRLTVL.

The chain is built from TRBV7-8 and TRBJ1-5; D may be TRBD1 (6 bases). CDR3 length: 15 residues. CDR1 is SGHVS and CDR2 is FQNEAQ in the germline V gene. V was trimmed by 5 bases and J by 0 bases, leaving 11 bases between them. The CDR3 protein is CASSHRVGSNQPQHF. The CDR3 DNA follows: TGTGCCAGCAGCCACAGGGTAGGTAGCAATCAGCCCCAGCATTTT.

The rearrangement uses TRBV19 and TRBJ1-2, with a possible D match to TRBD1 (5 bases). Per the germline V gene, CDR1 is LNHDA and CDR2 is SQIVND (reference sequence). Trimming took off 6 bases at V and 3 bases at J, with 14 bases between the two ends. This CDR3 is built from 14 residues. For the CDR3, the DNA is TGTGCCAGTAGGTCGGCCCAGGGTGACTATGGCTACACCTTC. Protein sequence: CASRSAQGDYGYTF.

The gene calls are TRBV2 and TRBJ2-1, with 8 bases lining up with TRBD1. V shed 6 bases, J shed 10 bases, and the junction held 2 bases outside the gene matches. CDR3 size: 11 residues. CDR1 and CDR2 (germline): SNHLY, FYNNEI. The CDR3 loop reads CASSRDREQFF. The DNA for the CDR3 is TGTGCCAGCAGCCGGGACAGGGAGCAGTTCTTC.

V gene TRBV10-3 combines with J gene TRBJ2-3; a weak D match, TRBD1 (6 bases). The CDR3 has 14 amino acids. V was shortened by 10 bases and J by 5 bases, with 19 bases between the two germline ends. Germline V gene data show CDR1 as ENHRY and CDR2 as SYGVKD. CDR3 coding DNA: TGTGCCAGCAGCCCCCCCGAAGGGGGAGATACGCAGTATTTT. It encodes CASSPPEGGDTQYF.

The V and J genes are TRBV30 and TRBJ2-3; 7 bases match TRBD1. Unmatched junction bases numbered 10, after V lost 3 bases and J lost 4 bases. This CDR3 region has 15 residues. Germline V gene data show CDR1 as GTSNPN and CDR2 as SVGIG (reference sequence). CDR3 DNA sequence: TGTGCCTGGAGATTCGACAGGGCGGGCGCAGATACGCAGTATTTT. Protein product: CAWRFDRAGADTQYF.

The chain combines TRBV4-1 with TRBJ1-2, with 8 positions matching TRBD1. Germline V gene sequence: CDR1 MGHRA, CDR2 YSYEKL. Trimming cost V 0 bases and J 4 bases; bases outside gene matches: 7. The CDR3 consists of 16 residues. CDR3: CASSQEGTGLIYGYTF. The CDR3 DNA follows: TGCGCCAGCAGCCAAGAGGGGACAGGACTTATCTATGGCTACACCTTC.

The J gene is TRBJ2-3, the V gene TRBV5-1; 9 nucleotides match TRBD1. The CDR3 has 15 amino acids. Trimming removed 4 bases from V and 2 bases from J; junction bases left unmatched: 5. Germline V gene sequence: CDR1 SGHRS, CDR2 YFSETQ. The CDR3 region has the DNA TGCGCCAGCAGCCCCCGGGACAGGGACACAGATACGCAGTATTTT. Protein: CASSPRDRDTDTQYF.

This rearrangement joins TRBV7-8 to TRBJ1-5; D possibly corresponds to TRBD1 (6 bases). The CDR3 has 16 residues. Trimming stripped 2 bases from V and 0 bases from J, with 11 bases between. CDR1 is SGHVS, CDR2 FQNEAQ, per germline. CDR3 sequence (DNA): TGTGCCAGCAGCTTACAGGGGTCCATTAGCAATCAGCCCCAGCATTTT. The encoded protein is CASSLQGSISNQPQHF.

The chain employs TRBV11-3 and TRBJ2-5; 9 nucleotides match TRBD1. J gave up 5 bases and V 4 bases, and 8 bases lay outside the gene matches. The CDR3 sequence is 15 residues long. Germline V gene sequence: CDR1 SGHNT, CDR2 YENEEA. CDR3 sequence (DNA): TGTGCCAGCAGCTCAGATTCAACAGGGGGCGAGACCCAGTACTTC. Translating it yields CASSSDSTGGETQYF.

The V and J genes are TRBV7-9 and TRBJ2-2; D is possibly TRBD2 (5 bases). The CDR3 is 16 amino acids. Trimming cost V 5 bases and J 0 bases, with 13 bases left between them. The germline V gene has CDR1 SEHNR and CDR2 FQNEAQ (reference sequence). CDR3 in amino acids: CASSPAEASNTGELFF. The CDR3 nucleotides read TGTGCCAGCAGCCCAGCGGAGGCCTCGAACACCGGGGAGCTGTTTTTT.